This T cell receptor (beta chain) was observed in a study of beta chain features in type 1 diabetes. Reverse transcribing all isolated RNA meant expressed TCRB transcripts were sequenced. The data were produced by immunoSEQ multiplex PCR, yet TCRdb's version contains in-frame clones alone and is incomplete. This table has roughly 370,000 clones, about 15% appearing once. The CDR3 runs to 14 residues. The ends were cut back, 5 bases at V and 2 bases at J, with 12 bases in the middle. Looked up from germline, CDR1 is SEHNR and CDR2 is FQNEAQ (reference sequence). The chain is built from TRBV7-9 and TRBJ2-5; D ambiguous. The source of this sequence is a young man in good health. The material sequenced was naive CD4+ T cells from blood. DNA of the CDR3: TGTGCCAGCAGCCTTGGATCGGCGCAAGAGACCCAGTACTTC. Translating gives CASSLGSAQETQYF.